Reported below is one TCR beta chain. The antigen is undetermined. The CDR3 totals 12 residues. Germline assignment: CDR1 SEHNR and CDR2 FQNEAQ (reference sequence). The V gene lost 5 bases and the J gene lost 3 bases, with 5 bases spanning the gap. These data originate in a study of STAT3 mutations in large granular lymphocyte leukemia. This table comes from immunoSEQ multiplex PCR, and its TCRdb copy is limited to in-frame clones, with some not included. The repertoire includes 20,000 or so clones, about nine tenths of them detected once, and over 40% sits in the top ten. Points from the study as a whole: In T-cell large granular lymphocyte leukemia, about half of patients showed multiple immunodominant subclonotypes.

This receptor was taken from a man aged 60 to 75 with T-cell large granular lymphocyte leukemia. Some clones in this sample may be carry-over from other donors' samples. The genes are TRBV7-9 and TRBJ1-3; the D is unclear. Sequencing was performed on peripheral blood mononuclear cells. CDR3 nucleotide sequence: TGTGCCAGCAGCAGGATTGGAAACACCATATATTTT. This encodes CASSRIGNTIYF.